This T cell receptor beta chain was obtained from a study of OX40 agonist ivuxolimab in advanced cancers. Study-wide results and caveats: Within 6 weeks, CD4+ and CD8+ blood T cells expanded clonally at 0.1 to 3.0 mg/kg.

The length of the CDR3 is 16 residues. V shed 0 bases, J shed 6 bases, and the junction held 8 bases outside the gene matches. Germline lookup yields CDR1 LGHNA and CDR2 YSLEER. The protocol was immunoSEQ multiplex PCR, while the TCRdb copy is restricted to in-frame clones and leaves out a portion. The table records about 48,000 clones, approximately 79% of them present only once. Comments on this clone: Its antigen is not known.

Prior autoimmune disease or systemic immunosuppression barred patients. The chain employs TRBV4-3 and TRBJ1-5; 7 bases fit TRBD1. Sequences were derived from CD4+ or CD8+ T cells sorted from blood, sampled in a trial of the OX40 agonist ivuxolimab. The TCR was taken from an adult with an advanced solid tumor such as melanoma, head and neck, liver or kidney cancer. The CDR3 nucleotides read TGCGCCAGCAGCCAAGATCGCGGGCAGGGGGGTCAGCCCCAGCATTTT. It codes for CASSQDRGQGGQPQHF.